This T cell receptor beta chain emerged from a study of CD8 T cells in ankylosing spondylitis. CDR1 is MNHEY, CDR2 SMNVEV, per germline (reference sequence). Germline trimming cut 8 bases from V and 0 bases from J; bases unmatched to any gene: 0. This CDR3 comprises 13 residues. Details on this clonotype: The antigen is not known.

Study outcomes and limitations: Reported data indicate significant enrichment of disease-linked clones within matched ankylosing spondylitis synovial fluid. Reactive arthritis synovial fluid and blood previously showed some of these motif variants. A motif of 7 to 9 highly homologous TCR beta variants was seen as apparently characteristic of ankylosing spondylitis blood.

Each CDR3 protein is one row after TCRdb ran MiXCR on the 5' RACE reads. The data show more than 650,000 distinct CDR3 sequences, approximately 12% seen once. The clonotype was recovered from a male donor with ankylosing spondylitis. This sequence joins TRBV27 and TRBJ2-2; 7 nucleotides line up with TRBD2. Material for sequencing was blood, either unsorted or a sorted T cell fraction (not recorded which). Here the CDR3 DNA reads TGTGCCAGCCGGGAGGCGAACACCGGGGAGCTGTTTTTT. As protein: CASREANTGELFF.